The subject of this entry is one T cell receptor beta chain. What it recognizes is unknown. The investigators amplified TCR beta CDR3 regions from RNA transcripts. When the TCR CDR3 underwent first-round RT-PCR, the HTBI primer set was used. MiXCR, run by TCRdb on the multiplex PCR reads, gives a single entry per CDR3 protein. The sample holds over 400,000 distinct CDR3 sequences, around a fifth seen once. This sample is drawn from a study of T cells in Graves' hyperthyroidism and ophthalmopathy. Overall study findings and caveats: Blood samples included most of the expanded thyroid clonotypes exceeding 0.001.

The CDR3 loop spans 17 amino acids. The germline CDR1 and CDR2 sequences are LNHNV and YYDKDF (reference sequence). V was trimmed by 0 bases and J by 6 bases, leaving 20 bases between them. The rearrangement links TRBV15 to TRBJ1-2; possibly TRBD1 for D (5 bases). This sequence was found in a woman aged 65 to 85 with Graves' ophthalmopathy. Sequences were obtained from blood. The CDR3 region is CATSRDTGPNSLNGYTF. The DNA of the CDR3 is TGTGCCACCAGCAGAGATACAGGACCTAACTCGTTGAATGGCTACACCTTC.